The text below deals with one TCR beta chain. The antigen remains undetermined. Via MiXCR, TCRdb re-called the reads, giving one row per CDR3 protein. The sample lists roughly 100,000 distinct CDR3 sequences, about 40% occurring once. The V gene end was trimmed by 6 bases and the J gene end by 8 bases; junction bases not matched to a gene: 9. Germline values: CDR1 SEHNR, CDR2 FQNEAQ (reference sequence). The CDR3 loop spans 13 amino acids. These data come from a study of T cell repertoires in cytomegalovirus infection. Study as a whole: CMV epitopes that were recently identified and HLA-C-restricted were used alongside well-studied HLA-B-restricted ones. TCR beta signatures that were public indicated CMV infection and matching HLA type.

Broader study findings: Clonotypes of TCR beta that were HLA-C-restricted and CMV-specific dominated the ex vivo response. Cumulative public TCR beta family frequency identified CMV carriers with the relevant HLA.

The source is a human donor in good health (CMV status not recorded). Some clones in this sample may be carry-over from other donors' samples. This specimen consisted of CD8+ T cells from cultured PBMCs, obtained from culture after CMV antigen stimulation. The chain uses TRBV7-9 and TRBJ1-2, with 7 nucleotides matching TRBD1. CDR3 in amino acids: CASSSRQGEGYTF. The CDR3 DNA sequence: TGTGCCAGCAGTTCACGACAGGGAGAAGGCTACACCTTC.